These T cell receptor beta chains were read from a single sample in a study of T cell repertoires in ileal Crohn's disease. Profiling relied on immunoSEQ multiplex PCR, and the TCRdb table lists in-frame clones only, not all of them. The profile covers approximately 16,000 clones, with more than 60% appearing a single time and about 4% taken by the ten largest. Input material: ileal tissue. The receptors were sampled from an adult with Crohn's disease. Both conserved end residues are part of each CDR3. Each record gives: D gene, V gene, J gene, clone size, CDR3 protein, CDR3 DNA. D genes are given only for firm matches. The listing skips clone size in some rows; elsewhere it reads once, few, many or a size class.

D: NA; V: TRBV30; J: TRBJ1-3; size: NA; CDR3: CAWSVRGLNTIYF; DNA: TGTGCCTGGAGTGTGCGGGGACTAAACACCATATATTTT
D: NA; V: TRBV5-6; J: TRBJ2-3; size: NA; CDR3: CASRPTGDTDTQYF; DNA: TGTGCCAGCAGGCCAACAGGAGACACAGATACGCAGTATTTT
D: TRBD2; V: TRBV6-5; J: TRBJ2-3; size: NA; CDR3: CASKKQRGTDTQYF; DNA: TGTGCCAGCAAAAAACAGCGGGGTACAGATACGCAGTATTTT
D: NA; V: TRBV5-1; J: TRBJ2-7; size: NA; CDR3: CASSSRGEAYEQYF; DNA: TGCGCCAGCAGCTCTCGGGGCGAGGCCTACGAGCAGTACTTC
D: NA; V: TRBV19; J: TRBJ1-1; size: once; CDR3: CARAPGEGCTEAFF; DNA: TGTGCCAGGGCCCCTGGGGAAGGGTGCACTGAAGCTTTCTTT
D: TRBD2; V: TRBV27; J: TRBJ2-7; size: NA; CDR3: CASSLSAGGAEQYF; DNA: TGTGCCAGCAGTTTATCAGCGGGAGGGGCCGAGCAGTACTTC
D: NA; V: TRBV6-5; J: TRBJ2-1; size: once; CDR3: CASSQLAYNEQFF; DNA: TGTGCCAGCAGCCAACTAGCATACAATGAGCAGTTCTTC
D: TRBD2; V: TRBV7-3; J: TRBJ2-3; size: once; CDR3: CASSSPRGQRGGRADTQYF; DNA: TGTGCCAGCAGCTCCCCCCGAGGGCAGCGGGGGGGCAGGGCAGATACGCAGTATTTT
D: TRBD1; V: TRBV28; J: TRBJ1-4; size: few; CDR3: CASSLWGTGNEKLFF; DNA: TGTGCCAGCAGTTTATGGGGGACAGGGAATGAAAAACTGTTTTTT
D: TRBD1; V: TRBV5-1; J: TRBJ2-5; size: NA; CDR3: CASTETGSYQETQYF; DNA: TGCGCCAGCACGGAGACAGGGTCGTACCAAGAGACCCAGTACTTC
D: NA; V: TRBV27; J: TRBJ2-3; size: once; CDR3: CASRLGNTDTQYF; DNA: TGTGCCAGTCGATTAGGGAACACAGATACGCAGTATTTT
D: TRBD1; V: TRBV19; J: TRBJ1-5; size: NA; CDR3: CASSGTGGQPQHF; DNA: TGTGCCAGTAGTGGCACAGGGGGTCAGCCCCAGCATTTT
D: NA; V: TRBV7-8; J: TRBJ2-5; size: NA; CDR3: CASSPTGEGETQYF; DNA: TGTGCCAGCAGCCCTACCGGGGAAGGGGAGACCCAGTACTTC
D: TRBD2; V: TRBV5-1; J: TRBJ2-3; size: NA; CDR3: CASSLGARGGTDTQYF; DNA: TGCGCCAGCAGCTTGGGTGCGCGGGGGGGCACAGATACGCAGTATTTT
D: NA; V: TRBV21-1; J: TRBJ2-2; size: NA; CDR3: CASSPCVPEADTGELFF; DNA: TGTGCCAGCAGCCCCTGCGTGCCTGAAGCGGATACCGGGGAGCTGTTTTTT
D: TRBD1; V: TRBV15; J: TRBJ2-5; size: NA; CDR3: CATSRDRGRAQYF; DNA: TGTGCCACCAGCAGAGACAGGGGGAGAGCCCAGTACTTC
D: TRBD1; V: TRBV27; J: TRBJ1-1; size: NA; CDR3: CASSARQGNTEAFF; DNA: TGTGCCAGCAGTGCCCGACAGGGAAACACTGAAGCTTTCTTT
D: TRBD2; V: TRBV7-9; J: TRBJ2-1; size: few; CDR3: CASSLGVAGVEQFF; DNA: TGTGCCAGCAGCTTAGGGGTAGCGGGAGTTGAGCAGTTCTTC
D: NA; V: TRBV9; J: TRBJ2-2; size: few; CDR3: CASSTRQEPTAGELFF; DNA: TGTGCCAGCAGCACCCGACAGGAACCTACGGCCGGGGAGCTGTTTTTT
D: NA; V: TRBV6-6; J: TRBJ2-4; size: once; CDR3: CASTPAGRNIQYF; DNA: TGTGCCAGCACCCCCGCGGGCAGGAACATTCAGTACTTC
D: TRBD1; V: TRBV4-1; J: TRBJ1-1; size: NA; CDR3: CASSQVPLGQGVGNTEAFF; DNA: TGCGCCAGCAGCCAAGTCCCCCTGGGACAGGGGGTTGGGAACACTGAAGCTTTCTTT
D: TRBD2; V: TRBV6-1; J: TRBJ2-3; size: NA; CDR3: CASGASGTSGRGDTQYF; DNA: TGTGCCAGCGGTGCCTCCGGGACTAGCGGGAGGGGAGATACGCAGTATTTT
D: NA; V: TRBV20-1; J: TRBJ1-1; size: NA; CDR3: CSAREARAAFF; DNA: TGCAGTGCTAGAGAAGCCAGGGCGGCTTTCTTT
D: TRBD1; V: TRBV19; J: TRBJ2-1; size: NA; CDR3: CASSPTGGESAHEQFF; DNA: TGTGCCAGTAGTCCAACAGGGGGCGAATCGGCTCATGAGCAGTTCTTC
D: NA; V: TRBV28; J: TRBJ2-7; size: NA; CDR3: CASSLSQSYEQYF; DNA: TGTGCCAGCAGTTTATCCCAATCCTACGAGCAGTACTTC
D: NA; V: TRBV5-4; J: TRBJ2-2; size: NA; CDR3: CASSPIPGAGELFF; DNA: TGTGCCAGCAGCCCGATCCCGGGGGCCGGGGAGCTGTTTTTT
D: NA; V: TRBV27; J: TRBJ2-2; size: NA; CDR3: CASNPTGNTGELFF; DNA: TGTGCCAGCAACCCTACTGGGAACACCGGGGAGCTGTTTTTT
D: NA; V: TRBV20-1; J: TRBJ2-5; size: NA; CDR3: CSARLLETQYF; DNA: TGCAGTGCTAGACTCCTCGAGACCCAGTACTTC
D: NA; V: TRBV18; J: TRBJ2-7; size: NA; CDR3: CASSPEVQAYEQYF; DNA: TGTGCCAGCTCACCAGAAGTTCAGGCGTACGAGCAGTACTTC
D: TRBD1; V: TRBV13; J: TRBJ1-4; size: NA; CDR3: CASSPTGGRGEKLFF; DNA: TGTGCCAGCAGCCCTACAGGGGGCCGGGGTGAAAAACTGTTTTTT
D: NA; V: TRBV27; J: TRBJ1-1; size: NA; CDR3: CASRSIGLSNTEAFF; DNA: TGTGCCAGCCGTTCGATAGGACTCTCGAACACTGAAGCTTTCTTT
D: NA; V: TRBV5-1; J: TRBJ2-7; size: once; CDR3: CASSLAGLSYEQYF; DNA: TGCGCCAGCAGCTTGGCAGGGTTATCCTACGAGCAGTACTTC
D: TRBD1; V: TRBV6-6; J: TRBJ1-1; size: NA; CDR3: CASSYSEGATEAFF; DNA: TGTGCCAGCAGTTACTCTGAGGGGGCTACTGAAGCTTTCTTT
D: TRBD2; V: TRBV7-2; J: TRBJ2-5; size: once; CDR3: CASIREREQETQYF; DNA: TGTGCCAGCATCCGGGAGCGGGAACAAGAGACCCAGTACTTC
D: TRBD1; V: TRBV5-4; J: TRBJ1-2; size: NA; CDR3: CASSPDRATNYGYTF; DNA: TGTGCCAGCAGCCCAGACAGGGCTACTAACTATGGCTACACCTTC
D: NA; V: TRBV5-5; J: TRBJ1-2; size: NA; CDR3: CASSPFGGYGYTF; DNA: TGTGCCAGCAGCCCCTTTGGGGGCTATGGCTACACCTTC
D: NA; V: TRBV5-6; J: TRBJ2-5; size: NA; CDR3: CASSLAGETQYF; DNA: TGTGCCAGCAGCTTGGCCGGGGAGACCCAGTACTTC
D: TRBD1; V: TRBV5-1; J: TRBJ2-1; size: NA; CDR3: CASSGGTGVLNEQFF; DNA: TGCGCCAGCAGCGGGGGGACAGGGGTCCTCAATGAGCAGTTCTTC
D: NA; V: TRBV7-9; J: TRBJ1-1; size: NA; CDR3: CASSTRTENTEAFF; DNA: TGTGCCAGCAGCACGAGGACAGAGAACACTGAAGCTTTCTTT
D: TRBD1; V: TRBV6-5; J: TRBJ2-7; size: NA; CDR3: CASSYTEGTGYEQYF; DNA: TGTGCCAGCAGTTACACCGAGGGGACAGGCTACGAGCAGTACTTC
D: NA; V: TRBV7-2; J: TRBJ2-1; size: NA; CDR3: CASSSDGGSSYNEQFF; DNA: TGTGCCAGCAGCTCGGATGGCGGCAGCTCCTACAATGAGCAGTTCTTC
D: TRBD2; V: TRBV29-1; J: TRBJ2-1; size: NA; CDR3: CSVVGRGAYNEQFF; DNA: TGCAGCGTTGTGGGGCGGGGGGCCTACAATGAGCAGTTCTTC